Listed here are 5 T cell receptor beta chains from one sample, sequenced in a study of T cell responses to AZD1222 COVID-19 vaccine. Sequencing was performed with immunoSEQ multiplex PCR; in TCRdb, only in-frame clones are kept and a portion is missing. The sample yields approximately 97,000 clones, roughly 86% seen once. The material sequenced was peripheral blood, taken on day 0 of AZD1222 vaccination. The receptor set was obtained from an adult in good health.

The chain carries TRBV5-8 and TRBJ1-5, with 7 positions matching TRBD1. CDR1 and CDR2 (germline): SGHTS, YDEGEE. The CDR3 is 14 residues long. V was clipped by 2 bases and J by 4 bases; unmatched bases: 3. This CDR3 reads CASSLDRVNQPQHF. The CDR3 DNA follows: TGTGCCAGCAGCTTAGACAGGGTGAATCAGCCCCAGCATTTT.

This chain links TRBV4-3 with TRBJ2-1; 8 positions match TRBD2. V was pared by 0 bases and J by 8 bases, with 9 bases of the junction left unmatched. This CDR3 is 16 amino acids long. The germline gives CDR1 LGHNA, CDR2 YSLEER. In DNA form, the CDR3 reads TGCGCCAGCAGCCAAGATCTTTCGGGGGGGTTCTATGAGCAGTTCTTC. Translated, it gives CASSQDLSGGFYEQFF.

The chain combines TRBV29-1 with TRBJ2-7; D is undetermined. The CDR3 contains 12 residues. Trimming shortened V by 0 bases and J by 6 bases, and 9 bases separated the two germline ends. CDR1 and CDR2 (germline): SQVTM, ANQGSEA. In DNA, the CDR3 is TGCAGCGTTGAAGAACGAGTCAGCGAGCAGTACTTC. Protein: CSVEERVSEQYF.

The rearrangement links TRBV5-1 to TRBJ1-6; 10 bases line up with TRBD1. V gave up 4 bases and J gave up 13 bases; unmatched junction bases: 2. The CDR3 is made up of 12 amino acids. CDR1 and CDR2 from the germline V gene are SGHRS and YFSETQ. CDR3 amino acids: CASSKGQGPLHF. The CDR3 coding sequence is TGCGCCAGCAGCAAGGGACAGGGGCCCCTCCACTTT.

This chain links TRBV14 with TRBJ1-1, with D hard to call. CDR3 length: 14 amino acids. Trimming left V 1 base short and J 2 bases short, with 8 bases between. Germline CDR1 SGHDN, CDR2 FVKESK. The CDR3 bases are TGTGCCAGCAGCCAAGTCTGGCCCAACACTGAAGCTTTCTTT. Translation gives CASSQVWPNTEAFF.